The 23 T cell receptor beta chains below come from one sample, sequenced in a study of vaccination effects on CD4 cells after COVID-19. Assay used: immunoSEQ multiplex PCR; TCRdb lists only in-frame clones, some missing. The table includes about 40,000 clones, around 68% detected once. Their antigens remain unidentified. Sequencing in the ViraFEST assay came after antigen-specific CD4+ T cells had been expanded with viral peptide pools, which were used to stimulate PBMC. Upon completion of around ten days in culture, CD4+ T cells were isolated. Nucleocapsid antibody tests were negative, and the vaccine recipients had no prior SARS-CoV-2 infection. The source was CD4+ T cells from PBMCs cultured with SARS-CoV-2 spike peptides, collected before COVID-19 vaccination. Source of these receptors: a human donor who received a COVID-19 vaccine.

This chain links TRBV11-2 with TRBJ2-7; D is undetermined. The CDR3 covers 14 residues. The germline CDR1 and CDR2 sequences are SGHAT and FQNNGV. V shed 0 bases and J shed 9 bases, with 15 bases lying between them. CDR3 region: CASSLEPTHRGQYF. CDR3 DNA sequence: TGTGCCAGCAGCTTAGAGCCTACGCATCGAGGGCAGTACTTC. The variable domain in full, with the rest retrieved from reference TRBV11-2 and TRBJ2-7, is EAGVAQSPRYKIIEKRQSVAFWCNPISGHATLYWYQQILGQGPKLLIQFQNNGVVDDSQLPKDRFSAERLKGVDSTLKIQPAKLEDSAVYLCASSLEPTHRGQYFGPGTRLTVT.

The chain couples TRBV5-6 to TRBJ1-5, with 7 bases identical to TRBD1. The CDR3 spans 14 residues. Germline CDR1 reads SGHDT; CDR2 reads YYEEEE. Trimming at V came to 3 bases and at J to 3 bases, leaving 3 bases not matched to a gene. The CDR3 sequence is CASSWGQTNQPQHF. As DNA, the CDR3 is TGTGCCAGCAGCTGGGGACAGACCAATCAGCCCCAGCATTTT.

The CDR3 nucleotides read TGTGCCAGCAGTTACCGGGGATTTAACACTGAAGCTTTCTTT. Amino acid sequence: CASSYRGFNTEAFF. V is TRBV6-5 and J is TRBJ1-1, with D uncertain. CDR1 MNHEY and CDR2 SVGAGI come from the germline V gene. CDR3 length: 14 residues. Trimming took off 2 bases at V and 2 bases at J, with 9 bases between the two ends.

This clone was counted once. The chain joins TRBV14 to TRBJ2-1; 10 bases are a match to TRBD2. The CDR3 runs to 16 residues. Germline loops: CDR1 SGHDN, CDR2 FVKESK. With V trimmed by 1 base and J by 6 bases, 6 bases remained unmatched. The CDR3 sequence: CASSQGTSGAVNEQFF. DNA of the CDR3: TGTGCCAGCAGCCAAGGTACTAGCGGGGCGGTCAATGAGCAGTTCTTC.

The chain is built from TRBV4-1 and TRBJ2-5, with 8 positions matching TRBD2. CDR3 length equals 17 residues. Germline CDR1 reads MGHRA; CDR2 reads YSYEKL. V shed 1 base, J shed 1 base, and the junction held 8 bases outside the gene matches. In DNA form, the CDR3 reads TGCGCCAGCAGCCAAGGTTACGGGGGGGGCACCCAAGAGACCCAGTACTTC. Translated, it gives CASSQGYGGGTQETQYF.

This clone has just one count. The chain combines TRBV30 with TRBJ1-5; D uncertain. This CDR3 contains 14 residues. Germline V CDR1 and CDR2: GTSNPN, SVGIG (reference sequence). Trimming removed 0 bases at V and 6 bases at J, with 12 bases between. The CDR3 coding sequence is TGTGCCTGGAGTGTAGTTGCAGGTGGTCAGCCCCAGCATTTT. Amino acid sequence: CAWSVVAGGQPQHF.

CDR3 sequence (DNA): TGCGCCAGCAGCTTGGATGAGGTGACTCAGCGCACCGGGGAGCTGTTTTTT. Its protein is CASSLDEVTQRTGELFF. The J gene is TRBJ2-2, the V gene TRBV5-1; no reliable D call. CDR1 is SGHRS and CDR2 is YFSETQ in the germline V gene. V lost 0 bases, J lost 4 bases, and 16 bases lay in between. CDR3 length equals 17 residues. Together with reference TRBV5-1 and TRBJ2-2, the CDR3 gives the full variable domain: KAGVTQTPRYLIKTRGQQVTLSCSPISGHRSVSWYQQTPGQGLQFLFEYFSETQRNKGNFPGRFSGRQFSNSRSEMNVSTLELGDSALYLCASSLDEVTQRTGELFFGEGSRLTVL.

This clone was picked up one time. The chain is built from TRBV11-2 and TRBJ2-5, with 13 positions matching TRBD2. V lost 7 bases to trimming and J lost 5 bases; unmatched junction nucleotides: 13. CDR3 length: 17 amino acids. Germline CDR1 is SGHAT and CDR2 is FQNNGV. Here the CDR3 reads CASNSGLAGPRVETQYF. The CDR3 DNA sequence: TGTGCCAGCAACTCGGGACTAGCGGGACCCAGGGTGGAGACCCAGTACTTC.

CDR3 protein: CASSPRQGDTEAFF. The CDR3 DNA sequence: TGTGCCAGCAGCCCCCGACAGGGAGACACTGAAGCTTTCTTT. The chain joins TRBV7-6 to TRBJ1-1; TRBD1 agrees at 7 bases. Trimming cost V 5 bases and J 3 bases; bases outside gene matches: 6. The CDR3 length is 14 residues. Germline assignment: CDR1 SGHVS and CDR2 FNYEAQ.

The chain links TRBV19 to TRBJ1-5, with TRBD1 matching over 9 bases. Germline CDR1 LNHDA, CDR2 SQIVND (reference sequence). J lost 2 bases, V lost 1 base, and 0 bases had no gene match. The CDR3 is 15 amino acids. As DNA, the CDR3 is TGTGCCAGTAGTATAGGGACAGGGGGCAATCAGCCCCAGCATTTT. This encodes CASSIGTGGNQPQHF.

The chain employs TRBV7-9 and TRBJ2-2, with a tentative D call TRBD2 (6 bases). Germline lookup yields CDR1 SEHNR and CDR2 FQNEAQ (reference sequence). The CDR3 runs 15 residues. Trimming took off 4 bases at V and 2 bases at J, with 11 bases between the two ends. The CDR3 loop is CASSSPGLNTGELFF. The CDR3 DNA reads TGTGCCAGCAGCTCACCGGGACTCAACACCGGGGAGCTGTTTTTT.

The chain couples TRBV28 to TRBJ1-6; a weak D match, TRBD1 (5 bases). The CDR3 is 15 amino acids. Trimming shortened V by 2 bases and J by 6 bases, and 11 bases separated the two germline ends. Germline V lookup: CDR1 MDHEN, CDR2 SYDVKM. CDR3 loop: CASSLKGPSNSPLHF. The CDR3 nucleotides are TGTGCCAGCAGTTTAAAGGGACCCTCTAATTCACCCCTCCACTTT.

Comment on this clone: One end of the junction does not line up with germline, which may come from a read error. CDR3 sequence: CASSPGTAYNSPLHF. The CDR3 DNA is TGTGCCAGCAGTCCGGGGACAGCCTACAATTCACCCCTCCACTTT. This chain links TRBV6-4 with TRBJ1-6, with 7 bases identical to TRBD1. Germline lookup yields CDR1 MRHNA and CDR2 SNTAGT. The CDR3 runs 15 residues.

The CDR3 spells CASSLEGLAGGETQYF. CDR3 sequence (DNA): TGTGCCAGCAGCTTAGAGGGGCTAGCGGGGGGGGAGACCCAGTACTTC. This chain links TRBV11-2 with TRBJ2-5, with 12 bases lining up with TRBD2. The junction had 4 bases not matched to a gene; V was cut back by 0 bases and J by 5 bases. CDR3 length equals 16 residues. The germline V gene has CDR1 SGHAT and CDR2 FQNNGV.

This chain uses TRBV28 with TRBJ2-2; D is perhaps TRBD1 (6 bases). This CDR3 region has 16 residues. In germline, CDR1 is MDHEN, CDR2 SYDVKM. Trimming pared 7 bases from V and 4 bases from J, leaving 19 bases between. CDR3 protein: CASKHTTGWGTGELFF. In DNA, the CDR3 is TGTGCCAGCAAACACACCACAGGGTGGGGCACCGGGGAGCTGTTTTTT.

The chain has TRBV7-9 and TRBJ2-1, with 16 bases matching TRBD2. The V segment lost 6 bases and the J segment 10 bases; nucleotides outside the gene matches: 9. CDR1 is SEHNR and CDR2 is FQNEAQ in the germline V gene (reference sequence). The CDR3 is 16 amino acids. The CDR3 loop reads CASRSGLAGGHGEQFF. The CDR3 DNA sequence: TGTGCCAGCAGGTCGGGACTAGCGGGAGGGCATGGAGAGCAGTTCTTC.

The chain uses TRBV7-6 and TRBJ2-7; 10 nucleotides agree with TRBD1. This CDR3 comprises 16 residues. Losses at the gene ends were 1 base for V and 4 bases for J; bases not matched to a gene: 7. The germline CDR1 and CDR2 sequences are SGHVS and FNYEAQ. CDR3 loop: CASSLVPGTGAYEQYF. DNA for the CDR3: TGTGCCAGCAGCTTAGTACCCGGGACAGGGGCGTACGAGCAGTACTTC.

The genes are TRBV10-3 and TRBJ2-1; 8 bases line up with TRBD1. In germline, CDR1 is ENHRY, CDR2 SYGVKD. This CDR3 spans 17 amino acids. V shed 2 bases and J 6 bases; nucleotides not matched to a gene: 12. In nucleotides, the CDR3 is TGTGCCATCAGTGAGCTCCCCGGACAGGGTAACCGCAATGAGCAGTTCTTC. Translation: CAISELPGQGNRNEQFF.

The gene calls are TRBV7-6 and TRBJ1-3; D not resolved. Trimming removed 8 bases at V and 5 bases at J, with 16 bases between. The CDR3 sequence is 14 residues long. Germline CDR1 SGHVS, CDR2 FNYEAQ. CDR3 nucleotides: TGTGCCAGCCCTGGGAGGGTAAAGAGAAACACCATATATTTT. Translated: CASPGRVKRNTIYF.

The chain couples TRBV5-6 to TRBJ2-3; 11 bases are shared with TRBD2. J was trimmed by 0 bases and V by 4 bases; bases with no gene match: 4. Germline V gene data show CDR1 as SGHDT and CDR2 as YYEEEE. The CDR3 runs 16 residues. The CDR3 DNA reads TGTGCCAGCAGCCCGGGACTAGCGGAAAGCACAGATACGCAGTATTTT. Its translation: CASSPGLAESTDTQYF.

A note on this clone: Other DNA sequences within the sample encode an identical CDR3. This sequence joins TRBV11-3 and TRBJ1-3, with D maybe TRBD1 (5 bases). This CDR3 is built from 14 residues. Trimming cost V 5 bases and J 0 bases, with 8 bases left between them. CDR1 SGHNT and CDR2 YENEEA come from the germline V gene. CDR3 loop: CASSRDSSGNTIYF. The CDR3 nucleotides are TGTGCCAGCAGCCGAGACAGCTCTGGAAACACCATATATTTT.

CDR3 residues: CASSLLLGGNEKLFF. CDR3 coding DNA: TGTGCCAGCAGCCTCCTTTTGGGGGGGAATGAAAAACTGTTTTTT. The V and J genes are TRBV7-9 and TRBJ1-4; tentatively, D is TRBD1 (5 bases). Deletions cut 5 bases from V and 5 bases from J, with 15 bases between. Germline V gene sequence: CDR1 SEHNR, CDR2 FQNEAQ (reference sequence). There are 15 residues in the CDR3.

This clone was counted only a few times. This chain links TRBV7-9 with TRBJ1-4; D ambiguous. Between the trimmed V and J ends, which lost 0 bases and 7 bases, there was a span of 6 bases. CDR3 length: 13 residues. Germline V gene sequence: CDR1 SEHNR, CDR2 FQNEAQ (reference sequence). In DNA form, the CDR3 reads TGTGCCAGCAGCTTAGCTCCGTCTGAAAAACTGTTTTTT. This translates into CASSLAPSEKLFF.